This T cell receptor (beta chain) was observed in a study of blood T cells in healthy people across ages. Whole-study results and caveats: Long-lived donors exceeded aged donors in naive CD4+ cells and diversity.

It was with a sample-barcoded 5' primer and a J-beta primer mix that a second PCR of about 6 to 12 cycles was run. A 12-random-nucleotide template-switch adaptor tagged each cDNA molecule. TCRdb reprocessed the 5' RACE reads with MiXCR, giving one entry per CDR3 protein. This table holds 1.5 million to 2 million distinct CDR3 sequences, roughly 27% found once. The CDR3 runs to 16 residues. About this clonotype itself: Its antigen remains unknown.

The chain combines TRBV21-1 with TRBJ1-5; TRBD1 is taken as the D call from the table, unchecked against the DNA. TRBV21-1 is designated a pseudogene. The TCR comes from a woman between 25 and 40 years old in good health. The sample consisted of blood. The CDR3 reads CASSIRQRYSNQPQHF. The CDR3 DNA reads TGTGCCAGCAGCATACGACAGAGGTATAGCAATCAGCCCCAGCATTTT.